These T cell receptor beta chains were read from a single sample in a study of post-analysis software for immune sequencing data. Via MiXCR, TCRdb re-called the PCR reads, giving one row per CDR3 protein. The sample lists about 540,000 distinct CDR3 sequences, under 40% occurring once. Sequenced input: blood. These receptor sequences come from a girl aged 2-17 years with multiple sclerosis. Each CDR3 is given with its conserved first and last residue.

TRBV28	TRBJ2-7	CASSLGQDLEQYF
TRBV21-1	TRBJ2-6	CASSNSETGSGANVLTF
TRBV6-6	TRBJ2-7	CASVQGGTNEQYF
TRBV7-7	TRBJ2-1	CASSPGVGTYNEQFF
TRBV6-2/TRBV6-3	TRBJ2-1	CASRGLAGDNEQFF
TRBV7-2	TRBJ2-3	CASSSEGGTISDTQYF
TRBV7-2	TRBJ2-1	CASSFVVEQFF
TRBV6-5	TRBJ2-7	CASSYDGTVREQYF
TRBV20-1	TRBJ1-5	CSARGTGAQPQHF
TRBV29-1	TRBJ2-3	CSVGLAGGFTDTQYF